This section outlines one TCR beta chain sequence together with its context. Repertoires were generated with immunoSEQ multiplex PCR, while TCRdb's copy carries only in-frame clones and drops some. The data show over 2 million clones, 85% to 95% seen once. CDR1 and CDR2 from the germline V gene are MNHEY and SMNVEV (reference sequence). This CDR3 is 15 amino acids long. V shed 8 bases and J 6 bases; nucleotides not matched to a gene: 10. This entry belongs to a study of shared clonotypes between healthy human individuals. The TCR comes from a man aged 18 to 29 in good health. V usage is TRBV27 and J usage is TRBJ1-6; 7 bases are shared with TRBD1. The material sequenced was naive CD4+ T cells sorted from blood. As for subset: CD45RA+ positively selected. CDR3 DNA sequence: TGTGCCAGCTGCCGACTTGGACAGGTTAATTCACCCCTCCACTTT. Translation: CASCRLGQVNSPLHF.